The 25 T cell receptor beta chains below were found in one sample sequenced in a study of cytomegalovirus exposure and HLA in healthy donors. PCR primers comprised 60 Vbeta and 13 Jbeta primers. Profiled with immunoSEQ multiplex PCR; TCRdb holds only in-frame clones, not every one. The repertoire has about 140,000 clones, about 75% of them found once; the top ten carry approximately 3.2%. The sequenced sample was PBMCs. Receptors originate from a middle-aged man in good health and CMV-seronegative.

The chain employs TRBV4-1 and TRBJ1-3, with D perhaps TRBD1 (6 bases). The CDR3 length is 19 residues. The germline gives CDR1 MGHRA, CDR2 YSYEKL. The V end lost 2 bases, the J end lost 0 bases, and 20 bases lay between the germline ends. In DNA form, the CDR3 reads TGCGCCAGCAGCCAAAGCGCTGCGCCTGGACAGTCCTCTGGAAACACCATATATTTT. It codes for CASSQSAAPGQSSGNTIYF.

The chain uses TRBV7-9 and TRBJ2-5; tentative D call: TRBD2 (6 bases). The J call may be incorrect, as the DNA end agrees better with TRBJ2-7. Germline assignment: CDR1 SEHNR and CDR2 FQNEAQ (reference sequence). The CDR3 is 16 residues long. CDR3 protein: CASSSGGGASSYEQYF. DNA for the CDR3: TGTGCCAGCAGCTCGGGCGGCGGGGCGAGCTCCTACGAGCAGTACTTC.

A few counts support this clone. The rearrangement joins TRBV29-1 to TRBJ1-1; 7 positions match TRBD1. Germline assignment: CDR1 SQVTM and CDR2 ANQGSEA. The CDR3 has 11 residues. The J segment lost 5 bases and the V segment lost 7 bases, leaving 4 bases of the junction unmatched. CDR3 protein: CSAQQGTEAFF. CDR3 nucleotides: TGCAGCGCTCAACAGGGGACTGAAGCTTTCTTT.

The genes are TRBV7-2 and TRBJ1-2; 9 nucleotides align to TRBD1. The CDR3 runs 15 residues. Germline CDR1 SGHTA, CDR2 FQGNSA. Trimming took 4 bases from V and 3 from J; bases not matched to a gene: 6. CDR3 nucleotide sequence: TGTGCCAGCAGCTCACAGGGGGCAGTTGACTATGGCTACACCTTC. This encodes CASSSQGAVDYGYTF. Together with reference TRBV7-2 and TRBJ1-2, the CDR3 gives the full variable domain: GAGVSQSPSNKVTEKGKDVELRCDPISGHTALYWYRQSLGQGLEFLIYFQGNSAPDKSGLPSDRFSAERTGGSVSTLTIQRTQQEDSAVYLCASSSQGAVDYGYTFGSGTRLTVV.

This clone was found a few times. The V gene is TRBV5-1, the J gene TRBJ1-1; D is perhaps TRBD1 (6 bases). Germline V gives CDR1 SGHRS, CDR2 YFSETQ. The germline V and J ends were trimmed by 0 bases and 4 bases, with 10 bases remaining between them. The CDR3 runs 14 residues. Here the CDR3 DNA reads TGCGCCAGCAGCTTGGAGGGGGGGATCACTGAAGCTTTCTTT. Protein: CASSLEGGITEAFF.

The J gene is TRBJ2-1, the V gene TRBV6-4, with D unresolved. The CDR3 runs 15 residues. Germline lookup yields CDR1 MRHNA and CDR2 SNTAGT. Trimming pared 3 bases from V and 7 bases from J, leaving 16 bases between. The CDR3 loop reads CASSEILGLRNEQFF. In DNA, the CDR3 is TGTGCCAGCAGTGAAATCCTAGGTTTGAGGAATGAGCAGTTCTTC.

This clone was detected once. J is TRBJ2-5 and V is TRBV7-2; 8 positions agree with TRBD1. The J call may be faulty, since TRBJ2-7 better matches the DNA end. CDR1 is SGHTA and CDR2 is FQGNSA in the germline V gene. The CDR3 sequence is 14 residues long. The CDR3 sequence is CASSRTGNSYEQYF. CDR3 coding DNA: TGTGCCAGCAGCCGGACAGGGAACTCCTACGAGCAGTACTTC.

Regarding this clone: Sequence at one end of the junction differs from germline and may be a read error. The J gene is TRBJ2-7, the V gene TRBV7-8, with 7 bases lining up with TRBD1. The CDR3 runs to 15 residues. CDR1 is SGHVS, CDR2 FQNEAQ, per germline. The DNA for the CDR3 is TGTGCCAGCAGCTTAGCGGCAGGGGGTTCCTGCGAGCAGTACTTC. Residues: CASSLAAGGSCEQYF.

This clone was seen more than once but under ten times. This CDR3 reads CASSLAGLYTEAFF. CDR3 bases: TGTGCCAGCAGCCTGGCAGGCCTTTACACTGAAGCTTTCTTT. The chain couples TRBV28 to TRBJ1-1; D remains unclear. With 6 bases removed from V and 3 bases from J, the gap between germline ends came to 14 bases. CDR1 is MDHEN, CDR2 SYDVKM, per germline. The CDR3 contains 14 residues.

The V and J genes are TRBV19 and TRBJ1-3; a possible D gene is TRBD1 (6 bases). V lost 4 bases and J lost 1, with 14 bases in between. Germline CDR1 and CDR2: LNHDA and SQIVND (reference sequence). The CDR3 consists of 16 residues. The DNA for the CDR3 is TGTGCCAGTAGTACGGGACATTTGGGTTCTGGAAACACCATATATTTT. Translating gives CASSTGHLGSGNTIYF. Full variable domain (missing parts from reference TRBV19 and TRBJ1-3): DGGITQSPKYLFRKEGQNVTLSCEQNLNHDAMYWYRQDPGQGLRLIYYSQIVNDFQKGDIAEGYSVSREKKESFPLTVTSAQKNPTAFYLCASSTGHLGSGNTIYFGEGSWLTVV.

This clone was picked up one time. Here the CDR3 DNA reads TGTGCCTGGAGTAGACGCGCAGGGGTCGGGAATCAGCCCCAGCATTTT. Its translation: CAWSRRAGVGNQPQHF. The V and J genes are TRBV30 and TRBJ1-5; D perhaps matches TRBD1 (6 bases). Trimming removed 2 bases from V and 4 bases from J, with 18 bases in between. CDR1 GTSNPN and CDR2 SVGIG come from the germline V gene (reference sequence). The CDR3 loop spans 16 amino acids.

This clone came up a few times. The chain combines TRBV2 with TRBJ1-1; D is possibly TRBD1 (6 bases). Per germline, CDR1 SNHLY and CDR2 FYNNEI. V was cut by 5 bases and J by 0 bases, with 13 bases left in between. The CDR3 length is 15 residues. The CDR3 sequence is CASSPQGLLNTEAFF. CDR3 nucleotides: TGTGCCAGCAGTCCTCAGGGGCTTCTGAACACTGAAGCTTTCTTT.

This clone was seen once. This rearrangement joins TRBV5-5 to TRBJ1-6; D gene unclear. Trimming cost V 1 base and J 10 bases, with 9 bases left between them. The CDR3 covers 13 residues. Germline loops: CDR1 SGHKS, CDR2 YYEKEE (reference sequence). CDR3 residues: CASSLRRESPLHF. For the CDR3, the DNA is TGTGCCAGCAGCTTGCGCCGGGAGTCACCCCTCCACTTT.

The CDR3 nucleotides read TGTGCCAGCAGCCAGGGGGTGGCTAGCGGGCGGGAGACCCAGTACTTC. It is translated as CASSQGVASGRETQYF. This chain joins TRBV7-8 and TRBJ2-5, with D perhaps matching TRBD2 (8 bases). Germline CDR1 is SGHVS and CDR2 is FQNEAQ. The V end lost 5 bases, the J end lost 5 bases, and 21 bases lay between the germline ends. This CDR3 is 16 amino acids long.

This chain connects TRBV16 to TRBJ2-7; 9 bases align to TRBD1. Trimming removed 8 bases from V and 2 bases from J; junction bases left unmatched: 7. The CDR3 covers 14 residues. Germline V gene data show CDR1 as KGHSY and CDR2 as FQNENV. CDR3 protein: CASRNGQGTYEQYF. CDR3 nucleotide sequence: TGTGCCAGCCGCAACGGACAGGGGACCTACGAGCAGTACTTC.

The V gene is TRBV5-1, the J gene TRBJ2-1, with a possible D match to TRBD2 (6 bases). V was shortened by 6 bases and J by 1 base, with 14 bases between the two germline ends. CDR3 length equals 15 residues. The germline V gene encodes CDR1 SGHRS and CDR2 YFSETQ. The CDR3 loop is CASTNGGISYNEQFF. For the CDR3, the DNA is TGCGCCAGCACCAACGGAGGGATATCCTACAATGAGCAGTTCTTC.

The chain uses TRBV4-3 and TRBJ1-2, with 8 bases aligning to TRBD1. J gave up 7 bases and V 0 bases, and 13 bases lay outside the gene matches. CDR3 length: 17 residues. Germline lookup yields CDR1 LGHNA and CDR2 YSLEER. Here the CDR3 DNA reads TGCGCCAGCAGCCAAGAACCCCTGGCCAGGGGGCTTTGTGGCTACACCTTC. It specifies CASSQEPLARGLCGYTF.

This clone was seen only once. This sequence joins TRBV9 and TRBJ2-5; 9 bases match TRBD2. Trimming removed 0 bases from V and 6 bases from J; junction bases left unmatched: 9. The CDR3 covers 16 residues. Germline CDR1 SGDLS, CDR2 YYNGEE. DNA of the CDR3: TGTGCCAGCAGCGTAGGGGGTAGCGGGGGTGCTCAGACCCAGTACTTC. This translates into CASSVGGSGGAQTQYF.

This clone has a single count. J is TRBJ2-3 and V is TRBV20-1; unclear D gene. This CDR3 spans 10 amino acids. Trimming pared 6 bases from V and 5 bases from J, leaving 6 bases between. Germline assignment: CDR1 DFQATT and CDR2 SNEGSKA (reference sequence). DNA for the CDR3: TGCAGTGCCCCCCTAGATACGCAGTATTTT. This gives the protein CSAPLDTQYF.

This clone is a singleton in its sample. The rearrangement joins TRBV6-5 to TRBJ1-1, with 7 bases fitting TRBD1. V shed 10 bases and J 4 bases; nucleotides not matched to a gene: 15. Per the germline V gene, CDR1 is MNHEY and CDR2 is SVGAGI. This CDR3 is built from 15 residues. In DNA, the CDR3 is TGTGCCACCCTACAGGGGCAGCGGGCCGTCACTGAAGCTTTCTTT. It yields the protein CATLQGQRAVTEAFF.

V and J are TRBV5-4 and TRBJ2-3; D may be TRBD2 (5 bases). The germline V gene encodes CDR1 SGHNT and CDR2 YYREEE (reference sequence). The CDR3 covers 16 residues. The germline V and J ends were trimmed by 1 base and 4 bases, with 16 bases remaining between them. CDR3 residues: CASSLRSGGVADTQYF. The CDR3 DNA is TGTGCCAGCAGCTTGAGGAGCGGTGGCGTCGCAGATACGCAGTATTTT.

This rearrangement joins TRBV28 to TRBJ1-2, with TRBD1 matching 11 bases. V lost 4 bases, J lost 4 bases, and 8 bases stayed unmatched. The CDR3 has 16 residues. Per germline, CDR1 MDHEN and CDR2 SYDVKM. In nucleotides, the CDR3 is TGTGCCAGCAGTTCCCCGGGACAGGGGGTCCCCTATGGCTACACCTTC. It yields the protein CASSSPGQGVPYGYTF.

The V gene is TRBV6-5, the J gene TRBJ1-2, with a tentative D call TRBD1 (6 bases). The V gene lost 1 base and the J gene lost 8 bases, with 11 bases spanning the gap. The CDR3 totals 13 residues. Germline CDR1 and CDR2: MNHEY and SVGAGI. CDR3 sequence (DNA): TGTGCCAGCAGTTACTTGGACAGTGACGGCTACACCTTC. Its translation: CASSYLDSDGYTF.

The chain carries TRBV7-9 and TRBJ2-5; possible D gene TRBD1, 6 bases. The better agreement between TRBJ2-7 and the DNA end casts doubt on the J call. The V gene's germline CDR1 is SEHNR and CDR2 FQNEAQ (reference sequence). The CDR3 is 15 residues long. CDR3 coding DNA: TGTGCCAGCAGCTCACTTGACAGGTCCAGGGACGAGCAGTACTTC. It codes for CASSSLDRSRDEQYF.

This rearrangement joins TRBV5-6 to TRBJ2-7, with D possibly matching TRBD1 (5 bases). Trimming cost V 4 bases and J 0 bases, with 11 bases left between them. Germline-derived CDR1 and CDR2 are SGHDT and YYEEEE. This CDR3 is 14 amino acids long. The CDR3 loop is CASSAQGSSYEQYF. The CDR3 DNA reads as TGTGCCAGCAGCGCCCAGGGAAGCTCCTACGAGCAGTACTTC.